Shown below are 20 T cell receptor beta chains from a single sample sequenced in a study of T-cell memory formation after mild COVID-19. TCRdb recomputed calls from the 5' RACE reads with MiXCR, one row per CDR3 protein. The sample yields just under 350,000 distinct CDR3 sequences, approximately 12% seen once. The sequencing input was PBMCs or a T cell subset sorted from them (not recorded which). Source of these receptors: a man aged 18 to 29 who had mild COVID-19 (a few samples of this study predate the infection). Cell type and time point are not known.

This clonotype appeared a few times. The chain has TRBV5-7 and TRBJ2-7; D unclear. TRBV5-7 is sorted into the ORF group, with uncertain function. CDR3 length equals 12 residues. V was cut by 1 base and J by 3 bases, with 5 bases left in between. The CDR3 nucleotides read TGTGCCAGCAGCTTGACCCACTACGAGCAGTACGTC. Translating gives CASSLTHYEQYV.

The chain carries TRBV5-1 and TRBJ2-2; the D gene is possibly TRBD1 (6 bases). CDR3 length equals 15 residues. V lost 1 base to trimming and J lost 1 base, with 8 bases between them. Germline values: CDR1 SGHRS, CDR2 YFSETQ. CDR3 nucleotide sequence: TGCGCCAGCAGCTTGCCGACAGGGAACACCGGGGAGCTGTTTTTT. Protein product: CASSLPTGNTGELFF.

The V and J genes are TRBV5-1 and TRBJ1-2; TRBD1 agrees at 8 bases. The germline CDR1 and CDR2 sequences are SGHRS and YFSETQ. Unmatched junction bases numbered 8, after V lost 2 bases and J lost 5 bases. The CDR3 consists of 15 residues. The CDR3 loop is CASSLQGQGGYGYTF. DNA for the CDR3: TGCGCCAGCAGCTTACAAGGACAGGGCGGGTATGGCTACACCTTC.

This clonotype was counted ten times or more. J is TRBJ2-7 and V is TRBV7-9; TRBD2 aligns across 11 bases. Germline CDR1 SEHNR, CDR2 FQNEAQ (reference sequence). Unmatched junction bases numbered 1, after V lost 4 bases and J lost 2 bases. The CDR3 runs 14 residues. The CDR3 sequence is CASSSTSGTYEQYF. CDR3 DNA sequence: TGTGCCAGCAGCTCGACTAGCGGGACCTACGAGCAGTACTTC.

The rearrangement joins TRBV11-2 to TRBJ1-2, with D possibly matching TRBD1 (5 bases). The CDR3 extends over 15 amino acids. In germline, CDR1 is SGHAT, CDR2 FQNNGV. Trimming removed 2 bases from V and 4 bases from J, with 14 bases in between. CDR3 DNA sequence: TGTGCCAGCAGCTTAAGTTATTCAGGGAGCTATGGCTACACCTTC. Translating it yields CASSLSYSGSYGYTF.

This clonotype was detected a few times. This rearrangement joins TRBV2 to TRBJ1-1; possible D gene TRBD1, 6 bases. V lost 8 bases and J 1 base, leaving 17 bases between the germline ends. Germline V gives CDR1 SNHLY, CDR2 FYNNEI. The CDR3 runs 15 residues. CDR3 in DNA: TGTGCCAGCGGCCAGGGGATTAGGCGGAACACTGAAGCTTTCTTT. It is translated as CASGQGIRRNTEAFF.

The chain has TRBV4-3 and TRBJ1-6; 7 nucleotides agree with TRBD1. Per the germline V gene, CDR1 is LGHNA and CDR2 is YSLEER. V dropped 0 bases and J dropped 10; count of bases not matched to a gene: 9. This CDR3 is built from 16 residues. For the CDR3, the DNA is TGCGCCAGCAGCCAAGATCGGGGGACAGTTACGTCACCCCTCCACTTT. Residues: CASSQDRGTVTSPLHF.

In its sample, this clonotype was seen many times. The chain combines TRBV7-9 with TRBJ1-1; TRBD1 might be the D (6 bases). Germline V lookup: CDR1 SEHNR, CDR2 FQNEAQ (reference sequence). The CDR3 sequence is 15 residues long. Trimming left V 4 bases short and J 5 bases short, with 17 bases between. Here the CDR3 reads CASSSPTGARTEAFF. The CDR3 DNA reads as TGTGCCAGCAGCTCACCCACGGGGGCTAGGACTGAAGCTTTCTTT. Full variable domain (rest looked up from reference TRBV7-9 and TRBJ1-1): DTGVSQNPRHKITKRGQNVTFRCDPISEHNRLYWYRQTLGQGPEFLTYFQNEAQLEKSRLLSDRFSAERPKGSFSTLEIQRTEQGDSAMYLCASSSPTGARTEAFFGQGTRLTVV.

This clonotype appeared a few times. V usage is TRBV4-3 and J usage is TRBJ2-5; 9 bases align to TRBD1. Trimming removed 3 bases from V and 4 bases from J; junction bases left unmatched: 3. The CDR3 runs to 14 residues. Germline loops: CDR1 LGHNA, CDR2 YSLEER. CDR3 nucleotide sequence: TGCGCCAGCAGCCATGGACAGGGGCTAGAGACCCAGTACTTC. Amino acid sequence: CASSHGQGLETQYF.

The CDR3 here is CASTYGGGALNEQFF. CDR3 DNA sequence: TGTGCCAGCACCTACGGCGGGGGGGCTTTGAATGAGCAGTTCTTC. The chain is built from TRBV27 and TRBJ2-1, with 9 bases fitting TRBD2. The CDR3 totals 15 residues. With V trimmed by 7 bases and J by 7 bases, 11 bases remained unmatched. CDR1 and CDR2 (germline): MNHEY, SMNVEV (reference sequence).

Ten or more counts support this clonotype. V is TRBV6-5 and J is TRBJ2-7; TRBD1 aligns across 7 bases. The J segment lost 0 bases and the V segment lost 6 bases, leaving 5 bases of the junction unmatched. The CDR3 covers 14 residues. The V gene's germline CDR1 is MNHEY and CDR2 SVGAGI. The CDR3 reads CASRSGQSSYEQYF. The CDR3 nucleotides are TGTGCCAGCAGGTCGGGACAGAGCTCCTACGAGCAGTACTTC.

The chain is built from TRBV6-2 or TRBV6-3 and TRBJ2-7; D is perhaps TRBD2 (6 bases). CDR1 MNHEY and CDR2 SVGEGT come from the germline V gene. Trimming cost V 2 bases and J 4 bases, with 9 bases left between them. The CDR3 extends over 13 amino acids. CDR3 loop: CASSYRRGYEQYV. CDR3 DNA sequence: TGTGCCAGCAGTTACCGACGGGGGTACGAGCAGTACGTC.

The sample holds a few counts of this clonotype. V and J are TRBV6-5 and TRBJ2-2; D possibly corresponds to TRBD1 (6 bases). Trimming left V 0 bases short and J 0 bases short, with 20 bases between. The CDR3 is made up of 20 amino acids. Germline loops: CDR1 MNHEY, CDR2 SVGAGI. CDR3 residues: CASSYSMVLYRVTNTGELFF. In nucleotides, the CDR3 is TGTGCCAGCAGTTACTCGATGGTCCTGTACAGGGTTACGAACACCGGGGAGCTGTTTTTT.

There are many counts of this clonotype. The rearrangement links TRBV29-1 to TRBJ1-4; TRBD1 matches 9 bases. Germline values: CDR1 SQVTM, CDR2 ANQGSEA. The trim removed 6 bases at V and 5 bases at J, leaving 7 bases unmatched. The CDR3 is 14 residues long. In nucleotides, the CDR3 is TGCAGCGTCGGAGGGGGACAGGGAAATGAAAAACTGTTTTTT. It yields the protein CSVGGGQGNEKLFF.

There are a few counts of this clonotype. V usage is TRBV6-1 and J usage is TRBJ2-2; D may be TRBD1 or TRBD2 (6 bases each). CDR3 length: 15 residues. V was shortened by 6 bases and J by 0 bases, with 11 bases between the two germline ends. CDR1 MNHNS and CDR2 SASEGT come from the germline V gene. Here the CDR3 reads CASRWGAANTGELFF. CDR3 nucleotide sequence: TGTGCCAGCAGGTGGGGGGCCGCGAACACCGGGGAGCTGTTTTTT.

The V call is TRBV5-1, the J call TRBJ2-3; 9 nucleotides match TRBD1. V was clipped by 0 bases and J by 2 bases; unmatched bases: 4. Germline CDR1 reads SGHRS; CDR2 reads YFSETQ. This CDR3 has 16 amino acids. CDR3 sequence: CASSLAGTGYTDTQYF. In DNA form, the CDR3 reads TGCGCCAGCAGCTTGGCCGGGACAGGGTACACAGATACGCAGTATTTT.

There are a few counts of this clonotype. The chain has TRBV5-1 and TRBJ2-3; 9 bases fit TRBD2. The CDR3 is 16 amino acids. Germline V gene lookup returns CDR1 SGHRS and CDR2 YFSETQ. Trimming took 2 bases from V and 2 from J; bases not matched to a gene: 6. DNA of the CDR3: TGCGCCAGCAGCTTTGTTAGCGGGGGAATCACAGATACGCAGTATTTT. Amino acids: CASSFVSGGITDTQYF.

This clonotype was detected ten times or more. V gene TRBV6-2 or TRBV6-3 combines with J gene TRBJ2-1, with D unclear. The CDR3 covers 11 residues. Germline lookup yields CDR1 MNHEY and CDR2 SVGEGT. Trimming removed 5 bases at V and 10 bases at J, with 9 bases between. The CDR3, as DNA: TGTGCCAGCAGTCAGGTGGGCGAGCAGTTCTTC. Its protein is CASSQVGEQFF.

V and J are TRBV20-1 and TRBJ1-4; the D is unclear. V was shortened by 2 bases and J by 4 bases, with 8 bases between the two germline ends. CDR3 length: 13 amino acids. CDR1 is DFQATT and CDR2 is SNEGSKA in the germline V gene (reference sequence). The CDR3 region has the DNA TGCAGTGCTAGACGACATGATAATGAAAAACTGTTTTTT. It translates to CSARRHDNEKLFF.

This clonotype was counted between two and nine times. The chain recombines TRBV4-3 with TRBJ2-7; 8 positions agree with TRBD2. There are 15 residues in the CDR3. Germline CDR1 LGHNA, CDR2 YSLEER. Germline trimming cut 0 bases from V and 5 bases from J; bases unmatched to any gene: 6. CDR3 amino acids: CASSQDPGLAHEQYF. CDR3 in DNA: TGCGCCAGCAGCCAAGATCCCGGACTAGCACACGAGCAGTACTTC.